These T cell receptor beta chains were read from a single sample in a study of vaccination and CD4 T cells after COVID-19. These receptors have no identified antigens. A single record per CDR3 protein comes from TCRdb applying MiXCR to the PCR reads. Found here are 14,000 or so distinct CDR3 sequences, approximately 52% of them singletons; the top ten hold approximately 9.5%. Sequenced sample: CD4+ T cells from blood, cultured in vitro. These receptors came from a human donor who had recovered from COVID-19. Each CDR3 is given with its conserved first and last residue. Each record gives: clone size, J gene, V gene, D gene, CDR3 DNA, CDR3 protein. D genes are given only for firm matches. Clone size, where shown, is once, few, many, or a class for clones that have expanded.

>-|TRBJ2-7|TRBV6-1|TRBD1
TGTGCCAGTACGCTTTCCGGGACAGGGGTGGACGAGCAGTACTTC
CASTLSGTGVDEQYF
>-|TRBJ2-1|TRBV18|-
TGTGCCAGCTCACCACAGAACAATGAGCAGTTCTTC
CASSPQNNEQFF
>-|TRBJ2-1|TRBV11-3|-
TGTGCCAGCAGCCCACTCCTCAATGAGCAGTTCTTC
CASSPLLNEQFF
>-|TRBJ1-5|TRBV2|-
TGTGCCAGCAAAGAGGTGGCGGGCAATCAGCCCCAGCATTTT
CASKEVAGNQPQHF
>-|TRBJ2-1|TRBV7-2|TRBD1
TGTGCCAGCAGCTCTCACCCCCGGGACAGGGGTCTAAATGAGCAGTTCTTC
CASSSHPRDRGLNEQFF
>-|TRBJ1-5|TRBV20-1|TRBD1
TGCAGTGCTAGAATTGGACAGGGGGCTCAGCCCCAGCATTTT
CSARIGQGAQPQHF
>medium-sized|TRBJ2-2|TRBV7-9|-
TGTGCCAGCAGCCAGCTAGGGCGGACCGGGGAGCTGTTTTTT
CASSQLGRTGELFF
>-|TRBJ2-3|TRBV15|TRBD2
TGTGCCACCAGCAGTGGGCTAGCGGGAGTCACCTACACAGATACGCAGTATTTT
CATSSGLAGVTYTDTQYF
>-|TRBJ1-2|TRBV6-1|TRBD1
TGTGCCAGCAGTGTCGGGACAGGGGGCCGTATAGGCTATGGCTACACCTTC
CASSVGTGGRIGYGYTF
>few|TRBJ2-7|TRBV6-5|TRBD2
TGTGCCAGCAGTTACCGAGCGGGAGGGGGCTACGAGCAGTACTTC
CASSYRAGGGYEQYF
>-|TRBJ1-5|TRBV6-1|-
TGTGCCAGCAGCCCACAGGGATATCAGTCCCAGCATTTT
CASSPQGYQSQHF
>-|TRBJ2-1|TRBV21-1|-
TGTGCCAGCAGCAAAGGTTTAAGCGGGGGCTACAATGAGCAGTTCTTC
CASSKGLSGGYNEQFF
>-|TRBJ2-1|TRBV30|-
TGTGCCTGGGTGAGCGGGACCGGGGGCCCCTACAATGAGCAGTTCTTC
CAWVSGTGGPYNEQFF
>-|TRBJ2-3|TRBV6-1|TRBD2
TGTGCCAGCCCAGCTAGCGGGGTCCTTCCTCATCGCACAGATACGCAGTATTTT
CASPASGVLPHRTDTQYF
>-|TRBJ2-5|TRBV6-1|-
TGTGCCAGCAGTGCTCAAGGACGGGGGACATACCAAGAGACCCAGTACTTC
CASSAQGRGTYQETQYF
>-|TRBJ2-3|TRBV24-1|-
TGTGCCACCAGTGATTCGTACTTATTTAGCACAGATACGCAGTATTTT
CATSDSYLFSTDTQYF
>few|TRBJ2-4|TRBV19|TRBD2
TGTGCCAGTAGTATCCGGGGACTAGCGAACATTCAGTACTTC
CASSIRGLANIQYF
>-|TRBJ2-5|TRBV7-8|TRBD2
TGTGCCAGCAGCTTAGGTCTAGTAAGGGAGGGAGAGACCCAGTACTTC
CASSLGLVREGETQYF
>-|TRBJ1-6|TRBV7-9|-
TGTGCCAGCAGCTTGGCCGGGGCGGATTCACCCCTCCACTTT
CASSLAGADSPLHF
>-|TRBJ2-2|TRBV7-6|-
TGTGCCAGCAGCCCCGATTACCGCTACTACACCGGGGAGCTGTTTTTT
CASSPDYRYYTGELFF
>-|TRBJ2-1|TRBV5-1|-
TGCGCCAGCAGCCGATACGGACCTTCGCGGGGTGTGGGAGAAGACTACAATGAGCAGTTCTTC
CASSRYGPSRGVGEDYNEQFF
>-|TRBJ2-7|TRBV14|-
TGTGCCAGCAGCCAAGTGGGGGCCGAGGGGAGCGAGCAGTACTTC
CASSQVGAEGSEQYF
>-|TRBJ2-5|TRBV2|-
TGTGCCAGCAGTGAAGCGGAGACAGAGACCCAGTACTTC
CASSEAETETQYF
>-|TRBJ2-3|TRBV5-1|-
TGCGCCAGCAGCTTAGGGCAGTTTGGTACAGATACGCAGTATTTT
CASSLGQFGTDTQYF
>few|TRBJ2-7|TRBV15|-
TGTGCCACCAGCAGAGATAAGCCCTTAAGCGTGCAGTACTTC
CATSRDKPLSVQYF
>-|TRBJ1-5|TRBV20-1|-
TGCAGTGCTACGGACCCCGGAGGAGGCAATCAGCCCCAGCATTTT
CSATDPGGGNQPQHF
>-|TRBJ2-7|TRBV18|-
TGTGCCAGCTCACCACCTTGGGACGGGGGTTACGAGCAGTACTTC
CASSPPWDGGYEQYF
>-|TRBJ1-5|TRBV28|TRBD1
TGTGCCAGCAGGGGACAGGGGGGCAATCAGCCCCAGCATTTT
CASRGQGGNQPQHF
>-|TRBJ2-1|TRBV7-3|-
TGTGCCAGCAGCTCGAACTCACCGGTCCTGGGAAATGAGCAGTTCTTC
CASSSNSPVLGNEQFF
>-|TRBJ2-2|TRBV20-1|TRBD2
TGCAGTGCCCCAGCGGGAGGGACCACCGGGGAGCTGTTTTTT
CSAPAGGTTGELFF
>-|TRBJ2-1|TRBV10-3|-
TGTGCCATCATGGGGGCGGGAGCGGTCTACAATGAGCAGTTCTTC
CAIMGAGAVYNEQFF
>-|TRBJ1-2|TRBV6-1|-
TGTGCCAGCAGACGATCCACTGACAGGAACTATGGCTACACCTTC
CASRRSTDRNYGYTF
>few|TRBJ1-2|TRBV7-2|-
TGTGCCAGCAGCTTAGCCAGGGGTCTCCGTGGCTACACCTTC
CASSLARGLRGYTF
>-|TRBJ1-1|TRBV6-1|-
TGTGCCAGCAGTGGCCACAGGGCGGGAACTGAAGCTTTCTTT
CASSGHRAGTEAFF
>few|TRBJ1-5|TRBV2|-
TGTGCCAGCAGTGGAAGTAATCGGCCCCAGCATTTT
CASSGSNRPQHF
>-|TRBJ2-7|TRBV27|TRBD2
TGTGCCAGCAGTTTGGCGAGCGGGAGTTTCTACGAGCAGTACTTC
CASSLASGSFYEQYF
>few|TRBJ1-2|TRBV6-2/TRBV6-3|-
TGTGCCAGCAGTACCGGGTACAGCTACACCTTC
CASSTGYSYTF
>-|TRBJ2-3|TRBV6-1|TRBD2
TGTGCCAGCAGTAGGGGGACTAGCGGAGGGCTGACAGATACGCAGTATTTT
CASSRGTSGGLTDTQYF
>large|TRBJ1-2|TRBV28|-
TGTGCCAGCAAGGGGGACTATGGCTACACCTTC
CASKGDYGYTF